This T cell receptor (beta chain) was obtained from a study of T cell repertoires in cytomegalovirus infection. The V end was cut by 4 bases, the J end by 5 bases, with 18 bases between. Per the germline V gene, CDR1 is LGHNA and CDR2 is YSLEER. There are 16 residues in the CDR3. MiXCR, applied by TCRdb to the reads, yields one record per CDR3 protein. This table holds more than 400,000 distinct CDR3 sequences, around 27% found once. The clonotype comes from a human donor in good health (CMV status not recorded). Some clones in this sample may be carry-over from other donors' samples. The material sequenced was PBMCs. The chain combines TRBV4-3 with TRBJ2-1, with D perhaps assigned TRBD1 or TRBD2 (6 bases each). The CDR3 region has the DNA TGCGCCAGCAGCCCCGGTAGGGGGGAGCGACACAATGAGCAGTTCTTC. Protein product: CASSPGRGERHNEQFF.